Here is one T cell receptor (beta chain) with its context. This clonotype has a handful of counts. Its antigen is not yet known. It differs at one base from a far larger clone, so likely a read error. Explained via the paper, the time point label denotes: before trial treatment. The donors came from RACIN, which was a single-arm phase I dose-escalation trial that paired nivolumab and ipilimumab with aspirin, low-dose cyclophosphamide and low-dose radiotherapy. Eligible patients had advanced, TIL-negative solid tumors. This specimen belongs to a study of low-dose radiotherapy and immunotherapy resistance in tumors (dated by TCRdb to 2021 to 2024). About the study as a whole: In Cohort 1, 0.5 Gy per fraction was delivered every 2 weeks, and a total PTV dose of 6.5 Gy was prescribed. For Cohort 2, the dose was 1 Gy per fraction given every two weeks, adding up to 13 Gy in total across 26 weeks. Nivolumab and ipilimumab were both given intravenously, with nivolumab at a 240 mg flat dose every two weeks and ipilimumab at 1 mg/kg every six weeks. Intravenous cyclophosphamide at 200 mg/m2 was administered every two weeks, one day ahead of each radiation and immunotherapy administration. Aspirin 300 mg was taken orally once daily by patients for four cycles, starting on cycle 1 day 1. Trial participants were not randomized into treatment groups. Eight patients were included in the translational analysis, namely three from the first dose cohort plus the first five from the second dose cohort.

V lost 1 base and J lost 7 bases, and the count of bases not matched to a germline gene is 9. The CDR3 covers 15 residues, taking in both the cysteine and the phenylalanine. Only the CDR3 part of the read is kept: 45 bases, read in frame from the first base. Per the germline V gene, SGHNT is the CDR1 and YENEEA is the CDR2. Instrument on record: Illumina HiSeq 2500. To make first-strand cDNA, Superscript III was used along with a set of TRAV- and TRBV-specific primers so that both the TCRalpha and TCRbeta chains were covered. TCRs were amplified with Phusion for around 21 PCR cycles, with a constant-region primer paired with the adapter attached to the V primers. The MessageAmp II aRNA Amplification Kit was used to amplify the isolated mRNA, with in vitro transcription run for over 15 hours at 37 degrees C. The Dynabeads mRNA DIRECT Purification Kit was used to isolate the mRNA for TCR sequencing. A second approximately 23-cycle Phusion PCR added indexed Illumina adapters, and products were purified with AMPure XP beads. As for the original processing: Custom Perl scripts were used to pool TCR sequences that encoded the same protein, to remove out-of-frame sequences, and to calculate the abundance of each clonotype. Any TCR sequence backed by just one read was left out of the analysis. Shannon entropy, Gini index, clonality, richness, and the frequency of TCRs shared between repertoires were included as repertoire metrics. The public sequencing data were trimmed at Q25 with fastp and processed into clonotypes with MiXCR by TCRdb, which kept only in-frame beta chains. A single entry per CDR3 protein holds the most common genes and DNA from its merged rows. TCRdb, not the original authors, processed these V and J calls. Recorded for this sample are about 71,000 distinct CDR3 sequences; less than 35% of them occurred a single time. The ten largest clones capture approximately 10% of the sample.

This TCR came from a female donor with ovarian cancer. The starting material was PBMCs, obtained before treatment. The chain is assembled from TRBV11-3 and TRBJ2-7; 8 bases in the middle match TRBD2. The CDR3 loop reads CASSLGGLALNEQYF. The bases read TGTGCCAGCAGCTTAGGTGGACTAGCACTCAATGAGCAGTACTTC.